This TCR beta chain stems from a study of sequential checkpoint blockade in melanoma. Study-wide context: First-line arms were nivolumab then ipilimumab, or the reverse, randomized 1:1. After both sequences, patients received maintenance nivolumab.

This CDR3 has 14 amino acids. The germline V and J ends were trimmed by 0 bases and 4 bases, with 10 bases remaining between them. Germline V CDR1 and CDR2: SGHRS, YFSETQ. Generated by immunoSEQ multiplex PCR, the TCRdb table keeps only in-frame clones and is missing some. This table holds around 5,000 clones, approximately 71% found once. Treatment meaning: randomized to nivolumab then ipilimumab (arm A) or the reverse (arm B). No patient had prior DNA-damaging chemotherapy. Sorted cells were live CD3+CD8+, lacking CD19 and CD56, from PBMCs. This sequence originates from a human patient with melanoma. Some clones in this sample may be carry-over from other donors' samples. The material was CD8+ T cells sorted from blood (inferred from file names), obtained from a patient given nivolumab and ipilimumab in sequence. The chain has TRBV5-1 and TRBJ1-2; D unresolved. CDR3 bases: TGCGCCAGCAGCTTGGTTGCACAGTTCTATGGCTACACCTTC. This sequence encodes CASSLVAQFYGYTF.